These 5 T cell receptor beta chains were sequenced from one sample in a study of CD8 T cells in Susac syndrome. It was with random hexamers that roughly 0.45 to 1 ug RNA was reverse transcribed. A single record per CDR3 protein comes from TCRdb applying MiXCR to the immunoSEQ multiplex PCR reads. The profile shows 300,000 to 350,000 distinct CDR3 sequences, roughly 94% of them singletons. Sequenced sample: CD4+ T cells from PBMCs. The receptors stem from a human donor with multiple sclerosis.

The chain links TRBV3-1 to TRBJ2-5; 9 bases line up with TRBD1. V was clipped by 4 bases and J by 7 bases; unmatched bases: 10. The CDR3 is made up of 15 amino acids. CDR1 is LGHDT and CDR2 is YNNKEL in the germline V gene (reference sequence). CDR3 loop: CASSPWRTGAGTQYF. Written as DNA, the CDR3 is TGTGCCAGCAGCCCTTGGAGGACAGGGGCAGGGACCCAGTACTTC.

The V and J genes are TRBV2 and TRBJ1-1, with TRBD1 matching over 8 bases. CDR3 length: 14 residues. Losses at the gene ends were 6 bases for V and 8 bases for J; bases not matched to a gene: 11. Germline loops: CDR1 SNHLY, CDR2 FYNNEI. DNA for the CDR3: TGTGCCAGCAGCGAGAGACAGGGGATCGCGGAAGCTTTCTTT. Its protein is CASSERQGIAEAFF.

The chain combines TRBV29-1 with TRBJ1-1; D is uncertain. CDR1 and CDR2 from the germline V gene are SQVTM and ANQGSEA. This CDR3 region has 15 residues. Trimming pared 4 bases from V and 1 base from J, leaving 16 bases between. This CDR3 reads CSVGETFSGNTEAFF. For the CDR3, the DNA is TGCAGCGTTGGGGAGACCTTCTCGGGGAACACTGAAGCTTTCTTT.

The V and J genes are TRBV5-4 and TRBJ2-2; 7 nucleotides agree with TRBD2. The CDR3 consists of 16 residues. Germline V gives CDR1 SGHNT, CDR2 YYREEE (reference sequence). The V segment lost 5 bases and the J segment 0 bases; nucleotides outside the gene matches: 7. CDR3 sequence: CASRVSSGSNTGELFF. The CDR3 bases are TGTGCCAGCAGAGTGTCTAGCGGATCGAACACCGGGGAGCTGTTTTTT.

DNA of the CDR3: TGTGCCAGCAGTCCCTCCCTGGCAGATACGCAGTATTTT. Translating it yields CASSPSLADTQYF. This rearrangement joins TRBV2 to TRBJ2-3; D remains unclear. With 5 bases removed from V and 4 bases from J, the gap between germline ends came to 10 bases. This CDR3 has 13 residues. CDR1 is SNHLY and CDR2 is FYNNEI in the germline V gene.